What follows are 25 T cell receptor beta chains derived from one specimen sequenced in a study of Graves' ophthalmopathy and Graves' hyperthyroidism. Scientists amplified the TCR beta CDR3 regions from RNA transcripts. Second-round multiplex PCR came after first-round RT-PCR with HTBI primers. Each CDR3 protein gets one entry after TCRdb re-called the multiplex PCR reads with MiXCR. The table lists more than 1,000,000 distinct CDR3 sequences, about 36% of them singletons. Source material: peripheral blood or thyroid tissue (not recorded which). The source of these receptors is an adult man with Graves' hyperthyroidism.

This clonotype has more than one count but fewer than ten. This chain links TRBV6-6 with TRBJ1-2, with TRBD1 as a possible D gene (5 bases). Trimming cost V 0 bases and J 4 bases, with 12 bases left between them. The CDR3 is 15 amino acids. Looked up from germline, CDR1 is MNHNY and CDR2 is SVGAGI (reference sequence). The CDR3 DNA reads as TGTGCCAGCAGTTACTCAGCCAGGGATGCCTATGGCTACACCTTC. Translating it yields CASSYSARDAYGYTF.

The J gene is TRBJ1-2, the V gene TRBV19; tentative D call: TRBD1 (6 bases). Trimming cost V 8 bases and J 6 bases, with 19 bases left between them. The V gene's germline CDR1 is LNHDA and CDR2 SQIVND (reference sequence). CDR3 size: 14 residues. CDR3 sequence reads: CASRDHGGTHGYTF. In DNA, the CDR3 is TGTGCCAGTCGCGATCATGGTGGGACACATGGCTACACCTTC. The full variable domain, its missing parts supplied by reference TRBV19 and TRBJ1-2, is DGGITQSPKYLFRKEGQNVTLSCEQNLNHDAMYWYRQDPGQGLRLIYYSQIVNDFQKGDIAEGYSVSREKKESFPLTVTSAQKNPTAFYLCASRDHGGTHGYTFGSGTRLTVV.

Details on this clonotype: A much larger clone lies a single base off, so this may be a read error. CDR3 sequence (DNA): TGTGCCAGCAGGCTCACCAGAGGGGAGCAGTACTTC. This encodes CASRLTRGEQYF. The rearrangement links TRBV7-9 to TRBJ2-7, with D possibly being TRBD2 (5 bases). The CDR3 has 12 amino acids. Trimming cost V 6 bases and J 7 bases, with 13 bases left between them. Germline V gene lookup returns CDR1 SEHNR and CDR2 FQNEAQ (reference sequence). Variable domain in full (rest from reference TRBV7-9 and TRBJ2-7): DTGVSQNPRHKITKRGQNVTFRCDPISEHNRLYWYRQTLGQGPEFLTYFQNEAQLEKSRLLSDRFSAERPKGSFSTLEIQRTEQGDSAMYLCASRLTRGEQYFGPGTRLTVT.

The table lists this clonotype with a few counts. V and J are TRBV4-3 and TRBJ1-6; weak D call: TRBD1 (6 bases). CDR3 length: 15 amino acids. The V end lost 0 bases, the J end lost 7 bases, and 10 bases lay between the germline ends. Germline CDR1 is LGHNA and CDR2 is YSLEER. The CDR3 region has the DNA TGCGCCAGCAGCCAAGATCAGGGGAAGAATTCACCCCTCCACTTT. Amino acids: CASSQDQGKNSPLHF.

Remarks on this clonotype: The junction departs from the called germline gene at one end, perhaps through a read error. This chain joins TRBV12-3 or TRBV12-4 and TRBJ1-1; TRBD1 agrees at 8 bases. The CDR3 is 13 residues long. CDR3 DNA sequence: TGTGCCAGCAGTCCTAGCCGGTTGGGACAGGTTTACTTT. Protein: CASSPSRLGQVYF.

This clonotype occurred a few times. This chain connects TRBV14 to TRBJ2-5, with unresolved D. V was trimmed by 0 bases and J by 3 bases, leaving 17 bases between them. The V gene's germline CDR1 is SGHDN and CDR2 FVKESK. This CDR3 has 17 amino acids. The CDR3 region has the DNA TGTGCCAGCAGCCAAGATTGGGCCCCGACAAAAAAAGAGACCCAGTACTTC. Protein: CASSQDWAPTKKETQYF.

This clonotype has just a few counts. The V gene is TRBV29-1, the J gene TRBJ2-7; maybe TRBD1 (7 bases). Germline CDR1 and CDR2: SQVTM and ANQGSEA. The V and J ends lost 4 bases and 6 bases respectively, with 25 bases between them. The CDR3 extends over 16 amino acids. The CDR3 nucleotides read TGCAGCGTTGTCAAAAAGGGGGGACAGAAAAAGGTCGAGCAGTACTTC. Its protein product is CSVVKKGGQKKVEQYF.

This clonotype was seen at least ten times. V and J are TRBV10-3 and TRBJ2-5; no reliable D call. Germline V gene lookup returns CDR1 ENHRY and CDR2 SYGVKD. With 0 bases removed from V and 0 bases from J, the gap between germline ends came to 11 bases. The CDR3 spans 16 residues. The DNA of the CDR3 is TGTGCCATCAGTGAGTCGTTCGGCGGACACCAAGAGACCCAGTACTTC. Encoded protein: CAISESFGGHQETQYF.

A note on this clonotype: The junction shows a germline mismatch at one end, possibly a read error. The J gene is TRBJ2-2, the V gene TRBV9, with D possibly being TRBD1 or TRBD2 (6 bases each). This CDR3 has 16 amino acids. Germline V gene sequence: CDR1 SGDLS, CDR2 YYNGEE. CDR3 sequence reads: CASSVDRGRDTGELSW. CDR3 nucleotide sequence: TGTGCCAGCAGCGTAGATCGGGGGCGGGACACCGGGGAGCTGTCTTGG.

This clonotype was detected ten times or more. This sequence joins TRBV29-1 and TRBJ1-5; TRBD1 might be the D (5 bases). Germline assignment: CDR1 SQVTM and CDR2 ANQGSEA. The CDR3 runs to 15 residues. The V gene lost 5 bases and the J gene lost 1 base, with 15 bases spanning the gap. CDR3 in DNA: TGCAGCGTTACAACGGGGACGGGAAGCAATCAGCCCCAGCATTTT. Translating it yields CSVTTGTGSNQPQHF.

There are many counts of this clonotype. The chain recombines TRBV29-1 with TRBJ2-7; D is unclear. CDR1 and CDR2 (germline): SQVTM, ANQGSEA. V dropped 3 bases and J dropped 4 bases, with 7 bases sitting between them. The CDR3 sequence is 11 residues long. CDR3 DNA: TGCAGCGTTGAGGATAGATACGAGCAGTACTTC. Translating gives CSVEDRYEQYF.

As for this clonotype: The junction differs from germline at one of its ends, possibly a read error. This chain links TRBV6-5 with TRBJ1-1; D call uncertain. The V gene's germline CDR1 is MNHEY and CDR2 SVGAGI. The CDR3 is 13 amino acids. This CDR3 reads CASGPPGLLGRYF. The CDR3, as DNA: TGTGCCAGCGGCCCGCCAGGACTCCTCGGAAGGTACTTT.

In this sample, this clonotype turned up a few times. This rearrangement joins TRBV5-5 to TRBJ1-1; D not certain. The CDR3 loop spans 11 amino acids. The V gene lost 6 bases and the J gene lost 4 bases, with 7 bases spanning the gap. CDR1 and CDR2 (germline): SGHKS, YYEKEE (reference sequence). The CDR3 protein is CASTQRTEAFF. DNA for the CDR3: TGTGCCAGCACACAACGCACTGAAGCTTTCTTT.

In this sample, this clonotype turned up many times. This chain joins TRBV7-2 and TRBJ1-1; TRBD1 might be the D (5 bases). The CDR3 contains 13 residues. Between the trimmed V and J ends, which lost 3 bases and 8 bases, there was a span of 13 bases. Germline values: CDR1 SGHTA, CDR2 FQGNSA. The CDR3 loop is CASSLGRFPEAFF. CDR3 nucleotide sequence: TGTGCCAGCAGCTTGGGGCGGTTCCCCGAAGCTTTCTTT.

This clonotype was detected a few times. A much more abundant neighbour one base away suggests this may be a read error. The gene calls are TRBV20-1 and TRBJ1-1; TRBD1 might be the D (5 bases). The germline V gene has CDR1 DFQATT and CDR2 SNEGSKA (reference sequence). Trimming took 0 bases from V and 12 from J, leaving 11 bases between them. This CDR3 contains 11 residues. The CDR3, as DNA: TGCAGTGCTAGAGACAGGGATAGAACTTTCTTT. Translated: CSARDRDRTFF.

The genes are TRBV10-3 and TRBJ1-5; TRBD1 agrees at 9 bases. This CDR3 comprises 16 residues. Germline CDR1 reads ENHRY; CDR2 reads SYGVKD. J lost 4 bases, V lost 10 bases, and 14 bases had no gene match. This chain's CDR3 is CATAVGDRETNQPQHF. CDR3 sequence (DNA): TGTGCCACCGCGGTTGGGGACAGGGAGACGAATCAGCCCCAGCATTTT.

At least ten counts were recorded for this clonotype. The chain couples TRBV19 to TRBJ1-1; no clear D gene. Germline values: CDR1 LNHDA, CDR2 SQIVND (reference sequence). Trimming shortened V by 3 bases and J by 5 bases, and 10 bases separated the two germline ends. The CDR3 runs to 13 residues. CDR3 loop: CASSMVGLTEAFF. The CDR3 nucleotides are TGTGCCAGTAGTATGGTAGGGCTGACTGAAGCTTTCTTT.

The V call is TRBV11-2, the J call TRBJ2-2; possibly TRBD1 for D (6 bases). CDR3 length equals 14 residues. CDR1 and CDR2 from the germline V gene are SGHAT and FQNNGV. V was trimmed by 5 bases and J by 10 bases, leaving 17 bases between them. The CDR3 protein is CASSGGQIQEELFF. CDR3 coding DNA: TGTGCCAGCAGCGGTGGACAGATCCAAGAGGAGCTGTTTTTT.

The chain employs TRBV12-3 or TRBV12-4 and TRBJ1-2; D remains ambiguous. CDR3 length equals 16 residues. V shed 5 bases and J shed 8 bases, with 24 bases lying between them. CDR3 sequence (DNA): TGTGCCAGCAGTCCTCCCACTCCAACCCCGGCCTACGGCTACACCTTC. Translating it yields CASSPPTPTPAYGYTF.

This clonotype was detected many times. The chain recombines TRBV12-3 or TRBV12-4 with TRBJ1-5, with D perhaps matching TRBD1 (5 bases). This CDR3 spans 13 amino acids. V lost 4 bases and J 6 bases, leaving 10 bases between the germline ends. The CDR3 spells CASSSNRFQPQHF. The DNA of the CDR3 is TGTGCCAGCAGTTCGAACAGGTTTCAGCCCCAGCATTTT.

A few counts support this clonotype. The J gene is TRBJ1-1, the V gene TRBV19, with 8 bases fitting TRBD1. This CDR3 is 17 amino acids long. In germline, CDR1 is LNHDA, CDR2 SQIVND (reference sequence). Unmatched junction bases numbered 13, after V lost 2 bases and J lost 5 bases. The CDR3 region is CASSISSLGTGYTEAFF. The CDR3 DNA follows: TGTGCCAGTAGTATATCAAGTCTCGGGACAGGTTATACTGAAGCTTTCTTT.

This clonotype was seen many times. This chain connects TRBV7-9 to TRBJ1-4; weak D call: TRBD1 (6 bases). CDR3 length equals 15 residues. The germline V gene encodes CDR1 SEHNR and CDR2 FQNEAQ (reference sequence). V dropped 3 bases and J dropped 7 bases, with 15 bases sitting between them. As DNA, the CDR3 is TGTGCCAGCAGCTTTTCCGCAGGGGCGGTTGAAAAACTGTTTTTT. Translating gives CASSFSAGAVEKLFF. The full variable domain, completed using reference TRBV7-9 and TRBJ1-4, is DTGVSQNPRHKITKRGQNVTFRCDPISEHNRLYWYRQTLGQGPEFLTYFQNEAQLEKSRLLSDRFSAERPKGSFSTLEIQRTEQGDSAMYLCASSFSAGAVEKLFFGSGTQLSVL.

The V call is TRBV7-2, the J call TRBJ1-2, with 9 bases aligning to TRBD1. The CDR3 has 15 residues. Germline lookup yields CDR1 SGHTA and CDR2 FQGNSA. Trimming took 5 bases from V and 6 from J; bases not matched to a gene: 10. CDR3 in amino acids: CASSPTPRTGDGYTF. CDR3 DNA sequence: TGTGCCAGCAGCCCAACCCCCCGGACAGGGGATGGCTACACCTTC.

A word on this clonotype: This may be a read error, as it is one base from a much larger clone. The chain combines TRBV6-5 with TRBJ1-6; D is unclear. The V end lost 8 bases, the J end lost 14 bases, and 16 bases lay between the germline ends. CDR1 MNHEY and CDR2 SVGAGI come from the germline V gene. The CDR3 sequence is 12 residues long. The CDR3 bases are TGTGCCAGCGGGCCTCAATCCGGTTCCCTCCACTTT. The encoded protein is CASGPQSGSLHF.

Written as DNA, the CDR3 is TGCAGTGCTCCGACAGGGGGGGGCACTGAAGCTTTCTTT. It translates to CSAPTGGGTEAFF. This chain joins TRBV20-1 and TRBJ1-1; TRBD1 matches at 9 bases. Germline-derived CDR1 and CDR2 are DFQATT and SNEGSKA (reference sequence). There are 13 residues in the CDR3. V dropped 5 bases and J dropped 4; count of bases not matched to a gene: 5.